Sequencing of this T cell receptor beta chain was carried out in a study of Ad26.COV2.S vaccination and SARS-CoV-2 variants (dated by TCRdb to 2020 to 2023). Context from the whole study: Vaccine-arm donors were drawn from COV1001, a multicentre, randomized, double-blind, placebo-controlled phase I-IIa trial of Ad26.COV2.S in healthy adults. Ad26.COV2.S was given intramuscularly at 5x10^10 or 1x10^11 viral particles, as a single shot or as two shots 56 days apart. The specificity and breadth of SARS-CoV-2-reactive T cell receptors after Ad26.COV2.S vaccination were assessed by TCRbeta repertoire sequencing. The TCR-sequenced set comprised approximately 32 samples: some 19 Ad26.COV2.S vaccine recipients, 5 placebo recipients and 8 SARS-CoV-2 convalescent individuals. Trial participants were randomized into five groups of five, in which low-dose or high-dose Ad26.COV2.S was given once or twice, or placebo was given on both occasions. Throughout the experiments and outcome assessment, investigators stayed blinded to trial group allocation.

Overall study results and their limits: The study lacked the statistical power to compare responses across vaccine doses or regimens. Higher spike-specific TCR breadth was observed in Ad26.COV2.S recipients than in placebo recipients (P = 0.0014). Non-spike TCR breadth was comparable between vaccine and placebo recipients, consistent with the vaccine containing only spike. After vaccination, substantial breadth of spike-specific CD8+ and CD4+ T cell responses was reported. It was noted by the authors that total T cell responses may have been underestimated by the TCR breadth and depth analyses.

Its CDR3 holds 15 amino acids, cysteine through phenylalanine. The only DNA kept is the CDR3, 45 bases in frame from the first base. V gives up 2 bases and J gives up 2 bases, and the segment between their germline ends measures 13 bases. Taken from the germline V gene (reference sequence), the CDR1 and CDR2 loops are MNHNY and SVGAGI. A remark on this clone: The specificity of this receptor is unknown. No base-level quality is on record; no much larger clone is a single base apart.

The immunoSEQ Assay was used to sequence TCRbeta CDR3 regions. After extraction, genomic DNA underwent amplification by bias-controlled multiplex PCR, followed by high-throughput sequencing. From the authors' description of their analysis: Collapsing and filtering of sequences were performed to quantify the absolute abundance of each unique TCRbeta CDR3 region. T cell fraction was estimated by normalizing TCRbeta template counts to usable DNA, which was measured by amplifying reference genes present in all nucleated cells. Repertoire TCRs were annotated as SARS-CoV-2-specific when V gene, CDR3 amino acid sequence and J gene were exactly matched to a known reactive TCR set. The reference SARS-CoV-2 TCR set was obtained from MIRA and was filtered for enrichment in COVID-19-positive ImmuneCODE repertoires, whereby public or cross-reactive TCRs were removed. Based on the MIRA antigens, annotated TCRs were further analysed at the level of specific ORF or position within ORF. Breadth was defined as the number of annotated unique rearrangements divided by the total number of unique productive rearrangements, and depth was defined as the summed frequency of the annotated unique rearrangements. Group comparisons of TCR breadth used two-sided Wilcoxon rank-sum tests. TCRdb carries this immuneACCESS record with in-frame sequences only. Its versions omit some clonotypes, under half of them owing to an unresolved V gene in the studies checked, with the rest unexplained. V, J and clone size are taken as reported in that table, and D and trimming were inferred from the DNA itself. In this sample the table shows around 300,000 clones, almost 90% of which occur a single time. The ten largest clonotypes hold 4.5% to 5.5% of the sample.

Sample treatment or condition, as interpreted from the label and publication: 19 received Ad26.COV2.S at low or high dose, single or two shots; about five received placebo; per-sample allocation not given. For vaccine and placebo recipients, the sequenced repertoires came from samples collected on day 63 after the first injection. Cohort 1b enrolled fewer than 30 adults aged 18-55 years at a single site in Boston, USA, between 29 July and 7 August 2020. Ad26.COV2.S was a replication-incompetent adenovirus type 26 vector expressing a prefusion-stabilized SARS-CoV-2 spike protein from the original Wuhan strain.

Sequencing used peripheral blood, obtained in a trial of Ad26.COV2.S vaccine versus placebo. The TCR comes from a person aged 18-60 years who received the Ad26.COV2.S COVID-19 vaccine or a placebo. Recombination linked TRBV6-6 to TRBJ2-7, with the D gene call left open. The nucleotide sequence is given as TGTGCCAGCAGTTACGTTAGCACAGTGGCCTACGAGCAGTACTTC. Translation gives CASSYVSTVAYEQYF.